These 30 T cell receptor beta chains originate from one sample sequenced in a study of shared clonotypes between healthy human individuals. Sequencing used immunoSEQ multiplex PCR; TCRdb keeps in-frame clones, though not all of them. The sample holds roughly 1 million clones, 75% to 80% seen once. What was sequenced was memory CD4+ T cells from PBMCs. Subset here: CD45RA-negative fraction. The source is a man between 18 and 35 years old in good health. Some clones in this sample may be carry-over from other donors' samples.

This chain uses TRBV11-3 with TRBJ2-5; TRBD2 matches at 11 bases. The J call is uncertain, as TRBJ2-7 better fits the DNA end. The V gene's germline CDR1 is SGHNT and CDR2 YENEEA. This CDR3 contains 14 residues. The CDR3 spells CASSTLAGGGEQYF. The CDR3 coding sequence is TGTGCCAGCAGCACTCTAGCGGGAGGAGGCGAGCAGTACTTC.

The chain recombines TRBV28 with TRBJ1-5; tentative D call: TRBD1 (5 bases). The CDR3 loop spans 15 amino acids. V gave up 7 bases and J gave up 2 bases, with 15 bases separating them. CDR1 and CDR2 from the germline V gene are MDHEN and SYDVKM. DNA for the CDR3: TGTGCCAGCACCGTCGGGGGGGGTGGCAATCAGCCCCAGCATTTT. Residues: CASTVGGGGNQPQHF.

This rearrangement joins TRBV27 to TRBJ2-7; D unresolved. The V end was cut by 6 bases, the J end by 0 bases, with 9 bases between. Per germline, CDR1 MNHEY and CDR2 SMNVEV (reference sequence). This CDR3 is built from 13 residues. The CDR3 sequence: CASSDLSSYEQYF. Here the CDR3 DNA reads TGTGCCAGCAGCGACCTAAGCTCCTACGAGCAGTACTTC.

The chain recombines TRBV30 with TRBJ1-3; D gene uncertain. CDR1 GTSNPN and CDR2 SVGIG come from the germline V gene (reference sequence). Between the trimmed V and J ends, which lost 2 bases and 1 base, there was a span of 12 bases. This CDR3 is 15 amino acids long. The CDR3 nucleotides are TGTGCCTGGAGTCCAGGCGGATCGTCTGGAAACACCATATATTTT. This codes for CAWSPGGSSGNTIYF.

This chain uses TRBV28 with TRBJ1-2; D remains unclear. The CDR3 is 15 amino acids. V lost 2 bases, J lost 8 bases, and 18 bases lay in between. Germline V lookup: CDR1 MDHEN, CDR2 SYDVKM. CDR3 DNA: TGTGCCAGCAGTTTAAGGAATGTGGCCAGTGAAGGCTACACCTTC. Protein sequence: CASSLRNVASEGYTF.

In nucleotides, the CDR3 is TGTGCCAGCAGCTTAGCGCAAGGGTTAGGGGGCTATGGCTACACCTTC. Translation: CASSLAQGLGGYGYTF. The J gene is TRBJ1-2, the V gene TRBV7-8; a possible D gene is TRBD1 (6 bases). CDR3 size: 16 residues. The ends were cut back, 0 bases at V and 4 bases at J, with 15 bases in the middle. Germline loops: CDR1 SGHVS, CDR2 FQNEAQ.

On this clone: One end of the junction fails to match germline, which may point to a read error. Written as DNA, the CDR3 is TGTGCCGGGAGGGGGGTCGGAAACACTGAAGCTTTCTTT. Translating it yields CAGRGVGNTEAFF. The V and J genes are TRBV30 and TRBJ1-1, with a possible D match to TRBD1 (6 bases). Per the germline V gene, CDR1 is GTSNPN and CDR2 is SVGIG (reference sequence). This CDR3 has 13 amino acids.

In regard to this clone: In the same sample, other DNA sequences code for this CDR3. The CDR3 here is CASSYGGGTEAFF. As DNA, the CDR3 is TGTGCCAGCAGTTACGGGGGGGGCACTGAAGCTTTCTTT. The chain is built from TRBV6-5 and TRBJ1-1; D possibly corresponds to TRBD1 (5 bases). Trimming pared 2 bases from V and 4 bases from J, leaving 8 bases between. The CDR3 covers 13 residues. Germline V gene data show CDR1 as MNHEY and CDR2 as SVGAGI.

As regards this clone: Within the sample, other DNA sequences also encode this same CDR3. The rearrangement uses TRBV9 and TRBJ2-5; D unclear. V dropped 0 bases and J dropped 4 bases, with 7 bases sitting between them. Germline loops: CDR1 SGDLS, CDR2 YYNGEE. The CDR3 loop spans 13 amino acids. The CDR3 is CASSVGMVETQYF. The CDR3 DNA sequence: TGTGCCAGCAGCGTAGGGATGGTAGAGACCCAGTACTTC.

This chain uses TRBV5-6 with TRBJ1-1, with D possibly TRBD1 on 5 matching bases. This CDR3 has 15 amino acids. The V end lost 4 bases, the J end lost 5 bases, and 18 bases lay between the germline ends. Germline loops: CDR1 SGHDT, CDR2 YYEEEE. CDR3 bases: TGTGCCAGCAGCCAAAATTTAAGGGGATGGACTGAAGCTTTCTTT. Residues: CASSQNLRGWTEAFF.

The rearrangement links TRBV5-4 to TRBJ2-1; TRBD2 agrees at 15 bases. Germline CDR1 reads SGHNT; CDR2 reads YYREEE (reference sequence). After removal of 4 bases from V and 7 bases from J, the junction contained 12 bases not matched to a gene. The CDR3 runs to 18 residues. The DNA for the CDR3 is TGTGCCAGCAGCCCAAGGACTAGCGGGAGGGCCCGATGGAATGAGCAGTTCTTC. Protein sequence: CASSPRTSGRARWNEQFF.

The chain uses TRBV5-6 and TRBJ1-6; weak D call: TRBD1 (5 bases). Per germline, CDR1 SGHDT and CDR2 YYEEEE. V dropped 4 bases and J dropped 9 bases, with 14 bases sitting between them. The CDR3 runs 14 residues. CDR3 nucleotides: TGTGCCAGCAGCCCGGGGACGTCGGGTTCACCCCTCCACTTT. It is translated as CASSPGTSGSPLHF.

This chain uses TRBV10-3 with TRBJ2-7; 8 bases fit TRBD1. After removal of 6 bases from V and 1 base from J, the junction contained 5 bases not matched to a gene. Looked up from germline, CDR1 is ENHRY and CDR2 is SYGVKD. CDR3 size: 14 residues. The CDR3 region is CAISDRGYSYEQYF. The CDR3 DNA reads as TGTGCCATCAGCGACAGGGGCTATTCCTACGAGCAGTACTTC.

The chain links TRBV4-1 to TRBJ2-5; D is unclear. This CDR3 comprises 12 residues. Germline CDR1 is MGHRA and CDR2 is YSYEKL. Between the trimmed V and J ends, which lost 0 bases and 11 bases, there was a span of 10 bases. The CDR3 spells CASSQEGPIQYF. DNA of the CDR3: TGCGCCAGCAGCCAAGAGGGTCCCATACAGTACTTC.

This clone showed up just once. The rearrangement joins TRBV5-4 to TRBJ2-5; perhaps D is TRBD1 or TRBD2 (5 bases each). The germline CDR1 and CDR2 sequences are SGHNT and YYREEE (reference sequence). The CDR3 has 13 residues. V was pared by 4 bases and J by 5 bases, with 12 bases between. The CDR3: CASSLGAAETQYF. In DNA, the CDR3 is TGTGCCAGCAGCCTCGGGGCCGCGGAGACCCAGTACTTC.

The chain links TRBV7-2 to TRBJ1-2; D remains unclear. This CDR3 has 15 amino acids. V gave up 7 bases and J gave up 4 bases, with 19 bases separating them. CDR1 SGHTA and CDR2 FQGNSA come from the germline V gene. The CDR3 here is CASTPPQRASYGYTF. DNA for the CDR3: TGTGCCAGCACCCCCCCGCAAAGGGCCTCCTATGGCTACACCTTC.

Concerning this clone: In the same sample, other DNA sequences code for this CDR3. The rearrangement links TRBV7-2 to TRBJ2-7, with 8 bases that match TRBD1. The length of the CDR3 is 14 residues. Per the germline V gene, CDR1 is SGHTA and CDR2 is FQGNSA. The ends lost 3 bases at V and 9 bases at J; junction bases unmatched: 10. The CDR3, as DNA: TGTGCCAGCAGCTTTGGGACAGGCCTGAGGGGGCAGTACTTC. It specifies CASSFGTGLRGQYF.

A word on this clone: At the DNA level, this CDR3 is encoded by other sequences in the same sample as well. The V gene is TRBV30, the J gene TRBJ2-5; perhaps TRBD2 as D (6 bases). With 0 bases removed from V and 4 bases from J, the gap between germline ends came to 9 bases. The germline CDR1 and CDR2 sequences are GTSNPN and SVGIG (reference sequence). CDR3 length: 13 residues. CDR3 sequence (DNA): TGTGCCTGGAGTGTCCGGGGACTAGAGACCCAGTACTTC. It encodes CAWSVRGLETQYF.

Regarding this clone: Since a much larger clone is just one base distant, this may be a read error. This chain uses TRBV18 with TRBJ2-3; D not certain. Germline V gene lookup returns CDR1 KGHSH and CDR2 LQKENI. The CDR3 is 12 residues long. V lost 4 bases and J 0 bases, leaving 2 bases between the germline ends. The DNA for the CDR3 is TGTGCCAGCTCACAAAGCACAGATACGCAGTATTTT. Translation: CASSQSTDTQYF. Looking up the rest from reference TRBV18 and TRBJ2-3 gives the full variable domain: NAGVMQNPRHLVRRRGQEARLRCSPMKGHSHVYWYRQLPEEGLKFMVYLQKENIIDESGMPKERFSAEFPKEGPSILRIQQVVRGDSAAYFCASSQSTDTQYFGPGTRLTVL.

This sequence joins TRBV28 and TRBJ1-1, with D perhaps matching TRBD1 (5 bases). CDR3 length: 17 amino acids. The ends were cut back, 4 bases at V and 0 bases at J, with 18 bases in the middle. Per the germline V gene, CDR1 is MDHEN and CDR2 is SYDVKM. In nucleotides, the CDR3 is TGTGCCAGCAGTTCCTTATTAGGGACGGGACTGAACACTGAAGCTTTCTTT. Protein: CASSSLLGTGLNTEAFF. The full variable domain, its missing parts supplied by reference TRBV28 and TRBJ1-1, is DVKVTQSSRYLVKRTGEKVFLECVQDMDHENMFWYRQDPGLGLRLIYFSYDVKMKEKGDIPEGYSVSREKKERFSLILESASTNQTSMYLCASSSLLGTGLNTEAFFGQGTRLTVV.

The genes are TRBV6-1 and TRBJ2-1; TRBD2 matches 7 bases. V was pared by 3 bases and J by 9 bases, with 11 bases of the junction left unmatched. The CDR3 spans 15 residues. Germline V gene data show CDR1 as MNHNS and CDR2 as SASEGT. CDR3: CASSDMAGVNGEQFF. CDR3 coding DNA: TGTGCCAGCAGTGATATGGCGGGAGTTAACGGTGAGCAGTTCTTC.

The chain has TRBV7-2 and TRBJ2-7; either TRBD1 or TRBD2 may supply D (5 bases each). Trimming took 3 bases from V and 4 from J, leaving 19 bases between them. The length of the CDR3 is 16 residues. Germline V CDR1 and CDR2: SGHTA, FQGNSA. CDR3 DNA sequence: TGTGCCAGCAGCTTGTCACTAGTGGGGACGAGATACGAGCAGTACTTC. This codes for CASSLSLVGTRYEQYF.

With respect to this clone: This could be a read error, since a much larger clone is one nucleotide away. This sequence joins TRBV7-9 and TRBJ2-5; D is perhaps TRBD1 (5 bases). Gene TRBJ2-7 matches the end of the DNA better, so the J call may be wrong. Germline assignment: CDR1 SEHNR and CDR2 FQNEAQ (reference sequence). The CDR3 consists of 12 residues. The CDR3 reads CASSSQGYEQYF. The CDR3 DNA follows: TGTGCCAGCAGCTCTCAGGGCTACGAGCAGTACTTC.

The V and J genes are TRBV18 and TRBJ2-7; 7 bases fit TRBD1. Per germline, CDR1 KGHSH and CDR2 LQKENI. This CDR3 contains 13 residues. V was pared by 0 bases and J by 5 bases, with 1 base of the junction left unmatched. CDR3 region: CASSPPDRDEQYF. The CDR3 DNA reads TGTGCCAGCTCACCACCCGACAGGGACGAGCAGTACTTC.

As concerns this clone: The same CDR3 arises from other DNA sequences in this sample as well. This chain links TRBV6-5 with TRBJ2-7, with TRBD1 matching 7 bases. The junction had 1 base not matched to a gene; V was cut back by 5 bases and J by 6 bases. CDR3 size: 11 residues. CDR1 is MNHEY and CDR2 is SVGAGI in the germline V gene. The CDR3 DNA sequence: TGTGCCAGCAGTCCAGGGGGCGAGCAGTACTTC. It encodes CASSPGGEQYF.

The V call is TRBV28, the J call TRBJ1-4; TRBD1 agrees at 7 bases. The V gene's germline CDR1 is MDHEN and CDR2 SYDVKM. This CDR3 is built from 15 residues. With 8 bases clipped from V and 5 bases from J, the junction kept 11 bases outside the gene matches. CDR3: CASSGGGTANEKLFF. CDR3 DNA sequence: TGTGCCAGCTCCGGAGGTGGGACAGCCAATGAAAAACTGTTTTTT.

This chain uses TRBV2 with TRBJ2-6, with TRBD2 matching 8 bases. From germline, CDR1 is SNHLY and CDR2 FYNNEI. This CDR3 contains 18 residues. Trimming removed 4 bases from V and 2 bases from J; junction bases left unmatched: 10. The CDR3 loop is CASSVEREHVTGANVLTF. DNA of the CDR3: TGTGCCAGCAGTGTGGAGCGGGAGCACGTTACTGGGGCCAACGTCCTGACTTTC.

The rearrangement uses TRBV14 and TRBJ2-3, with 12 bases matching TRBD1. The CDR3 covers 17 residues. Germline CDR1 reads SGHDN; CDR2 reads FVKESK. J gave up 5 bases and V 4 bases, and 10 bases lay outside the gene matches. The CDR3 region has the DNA TGTGCCAGCAGCCGTACCGGGACAGGGGGCGCGGGAGATACGCAGTATTTT. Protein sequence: CASSRTGTGGAGDTQYF.

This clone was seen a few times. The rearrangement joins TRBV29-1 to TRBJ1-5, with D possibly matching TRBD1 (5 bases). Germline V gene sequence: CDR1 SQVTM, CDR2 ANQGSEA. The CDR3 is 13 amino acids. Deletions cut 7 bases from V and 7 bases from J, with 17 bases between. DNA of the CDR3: TGCAGCGCTACGGCAGGGATCGGCCAGCCCCAGCATTTT. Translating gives CSATAGIGQPQHF.

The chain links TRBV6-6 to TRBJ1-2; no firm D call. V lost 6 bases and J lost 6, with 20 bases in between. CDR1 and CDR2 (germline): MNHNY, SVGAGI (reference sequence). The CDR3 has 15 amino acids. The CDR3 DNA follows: TGTGCCAGCAGCCGATCGACTGAACAGATGAATGGCTACACCTTC. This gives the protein CASSRSTEQMNGYTF.